This entry lists 14 T cell receptor beta chains sequenced from one sample in a study of cytomegalovirus exposure and HLA in healthy donors. The PCR made use of 60 Vbeta and 13 Jbeta primers. Some clones are missing from TCRdb's copy, which holds only in-frame ones; the method was immunoSEQ multiplex PCR. The sample holds around 140,000 clones, approximately 80% seen once. Sequenced material: PBMCs. Source of these receptors: a woman younger than 35 in good health and CMV-seropositive.

The chain links TRBV11-3 to TRBJ2-1; no clear D gene. Looked up from germline, CDR1 is SGHNT and CDR2 is YENEEA. V was cut by 1 base and J by 5 bases, with 18 bases left in between. The CDR3 consists of 17 residues. As DNA, the CDR3 is TGTGCCAGCAGCTTAGCTGGGCAGTCGTTGAGAGACAATGAGCAGTTCTTC. This translates into CASSLAGQSLRDNEQFF.

The V call is TRBV19, the J call TRBJ2-2; D might be TRBD1 (6 bases). V shed 1 base and J shed 4 bases, with 16 bases lying between them. The CDR3 has 17 residues. Per germline, CDR1 LNHDA and CDR2 SQIVND (reference sequence). This CDR3 reads CASSIAYSGRGTGELFF. The CDR3, as DNA: TGTGCCAGTAGTATAGCGTATTCGGGCAGGGGCACCGGGGAGCTGTTTTTT. Full variable domain (missing parts from reference TRBV19 and TRBJ2-2): DGGITQSPKYLFRKEGQNVTLSCEQNLNHDAMYWYRQDPGQGLRLIYYSQIVNDFQKGDIAEGYSVSREKKESFPLTVTSAQKNPTAFYLCASSIAYSGRGTGELFFGEGSRLTVL.

V usage is TRBV7-2 and J usage is TRBJ1-2; 11 bases agree with TRBD1. Per germline, CDR1 SGHTA and CDR2 FQGNSA. V lost 2 bases and J lost 7; bases outside the gene matches: 12. The CDR3 is 17 residues long. CDR3 bases: TGTGCCAGCAGCTTATTGGGACAGGGGGGAAGGTTAGGTGGCTACACCTTC. Amino acid sequence: CASSLLGQGGRLGGYTF.

The V call is TRBV19, the J call TRBJ2-2, with 13 positions matching TRBD2. The germline V gene encodes CDR1 LNHDA and CDR2 SQIVND (reference sequence). The CDR3 is 15 amino acids. The V gene end was trimmed by 5 bases and the J gene end by 5 bases; junction bases not matched to a gene: 2. CDR3 DNA sequence: TGTGCCAGTAGTTTGGGACTAGCGGGGACCGGGGAGCTGTTTTTT. Amino acid sequence: CASSLGLAGTGELFF.

This chain uses TRBV5-1 with TRBJ2-7, with 9 bases lining up with TRBD1. Germline V CDR1 and CDR2: SGHRS, YFSETQ. The CDR3 is 15 residues long. J gave up 12 bases and V 3 bases, and 16 bases lay outside the gene matches. The DNA of the CDR3 is TGCGCCAGCAGCTCTTCCGGGACAGGGCCGCTGGAACGGTACTTC. This codes for CASSSSGTGPLERYF. Looking up the rest from reference TRBV5-1 and TRBJ2-7 gives the full variable domain: KAGVTQTPRYLIKTRGQQVTLSCSPISGHRSVSWYQQTPGQGLQFLFEYFSETQRNKGNFPGRFSGRQFSNSRSEMNVSTLELGDSALYLCASSSSGTGPLERYFGPGTRLTVT.

This clone was seen more than once but under ten times. V usage is TRBV15 and J usage is TRBJ1-3; D might be TRBD1 (5 bases). V was cut by 1 base and J by 2 bases, with 9 bases left in between. In germline, CDR1 is LNHNV, CDR2 YYDKDF (reference sequence). The CDR3 is 15 amino acids. The CDR3 sequence is CATSRVGTAGNTIYF. CDR3 sequence (DNA): TGTGCCACCAGCAGAGTAGGGACTGCTGGAAACACCATATATTTT.

The J gene is TRBJ1-5, the V gene TRBV6-5; 7 nucleotides match TRBD1. The CDR3 sequence is 14 residues long. V shed 5 bases and J 6 bases; nucleotides not matched to a gene: 7. Germline-derived CDR1 and CDR2 are MNHEY and SVGAGI. The CDR3 region is CASSVKGTVQPQHF. DNA of the CDR3: TGTGCCAGCAGTGTTAAAGGGACAGTTCAGCCCCAGCATTTT.

This sequence joins TRBV6-1 and TRBJ2-1; 11 nucleotides agree with TRBD1. The trim removed 8 bases at V and 6 bases at J, leaving 6 bases unmatched. CDR3 length equals 14 residues. Germline values: CDR1 MNHNS, CDR2 SASEGT. The CDR3, as DNA: TGTGCCAGCCGGGGGACAGGGGGGACCAATGAGCAGTTCTTC. Translation gives CASRGTGGTNEQFF.

Only one count was recorded for this clone. The chain recombines TRBV7-8 with TRBJ2-1; no firm D call. CDR1 and CDR2 from the germline V gene are SGHVS and FQNEAQ. V was clipped by 1 base and J by 3 bases, with 10 bases between them. The CDR3 is made up of 15 amino acids. CDR3: CASSLGPQNYNEQFF. The CDR3 DNA follows: TGTGCCAGCAGCTTAGGTCCACAGAACTACAATGAGCAGTTCTTC.

The rearrangement links TRBV29-1 to TRBJ1-2, with D perhaps TRBD1 (5 bases). CDR3 length equals 13 residues. Germline V gene lookup returns CDR1 SQVTM and CDR2 ANQGSEA. V lost 2 bases and J lost 6, with 13 bases in between. The CDR3 bases are TGCAGCGTTGAATCGGCGGTAGGGGATGGCTACACCTTC. Translated: CSVESAVGDGYTF.

The rearrangement joins TRBV23-1 to TRBJ1-2, with D possibly TRBD1 on 6 matching bases. TRBV23-1 is an ORF, with its function uncertain. V gave up 2 bases and J gave up 4 bases, with 11 bases separating them. The CDR3 is 14 residues long. The CDR3 DNA reads TGCGCCAGCAGTCAAGTCGGACAGAGCTATGGCTACACCTTC. Amino acids: CASSQVGQSYGYTF.

This clone was observed a handful of times. The chain carries TRBV7-2 and TRBJ1-1; TRBD1 might be the D (5 bases). The length of the CDR3 is 13 residues. Trimming removed 1 base from V and 6 bases from J, with 9 bases in between. The germline V gene has CDR1 SGHTA and CDR2 FQGNSA. The CDR3 bases are TGTGCCAGCAGCTTAGAAATAGGGGCTGAAGCTTTCTTT. It yields the protein CASSLEIGAEAFF.

The V gene is TRBV4-2, the J gene TRBJ2-3; possibly TRBD2 for D (5 bases). V dropped 0 bases and J dropped 3 bases, with 13 bases sitting between them. This CDR3 spans 16 amino acids. Germline V gives CDR1 LGHNA, CDR2 YNFKEQ. This CDR3 reads CASSQEGASWTDTQYF. Written as DNA, the CDR3 is TGTGCCAGCAGCCAAGAAGGCGCTAGCTGGACAGATACGCAGTATTTT.

The table lists this clone with a few counts. The gene calls are TRBV13 and TRBJ1-2; TRBD1 might be the D (5 bases). With 0 bases removed from V and 6 bases from J, the gap between germline ends came to 23 bases. Germline lookup yields CDR1 PRHDT and CDR2 FYEKMQ (reference sequence). The CDR3 runs to 18 residues. CDR3 sequence: CASSLGGPGKRTQDGYTF. The CDR3, as DNA: TGTGCCAGCAGCTTAGGGGGGCCAGGGAAGCGCACTCAGGATGGCTACACCTTC.